These 27 T cell receptor beta chains came from one sample sequenced in a study of blood T cell repertoires in COVID-19. Profiling relied on immunoSEQ multiplex PCR, and the TCRdb table lists in-frame clones only, not all of them. The sample includes a few hundred thousand clones, approximately 81% of them seen just once. Sequencing was carried out using peripheral blood. These receptors all stem from a woman younger than 35 with acute or convalescent COVID-19.

The V call is TRBV7-2, the J call TRBJ2-5; TRBD2 matches at 12 bases. Per germline, CDR1 SGHTA and CDR2 FQGNSA. Trimming took 4 bases from V and 2 from J; bases not matched to a gene: 2. The CDR3 is 15 residues long. The CDR3: CASSYLAGGQETQYF. As DNA, the CDR3 is TGTGCCAGCAGCTACCTAGCGGGGGGGCAAGAGACCCAGTACTTC.

The rearrangement links TRBV19 to TRBJ1-4; D gene uncertain. The V end was cut by 2 bases, the J end by 2 bases, with 15 bases between. The CDR3 contains 17 residues. Germline CDR1 is LNHDA and CDR2 is SQIVND (reference sequence). CDR3 amino acids: CASSIRNPGGTNEKLFF. CDR3 coding DNA: TGTGCCAGTAGTATACGAAACCCTGGCGGCACTAATGAAAAACTGTTTTTT.

This chain joins TRBV11-2 and TRBJ1-2, with 7 bases identical to TRBD1. J was trimmed by 1 base and V by 5 bases; bases with no gene match: 4. CDR1 and CDR2 from the germline V gene are SGHAT and FQNNGV. This CDR3 contains 14 residues. CDR3: CASSQDRNNYGYTF. The DNA of the CDR3 is TGTGCCAGCAGCCAGGACAGGAATAACTATGGCTACACCTTC. Looking up the rest from reference TRBV11-2 and TRBJ1-2 gives the full variable domain: EAGVAQSPRYKIIEKRQSVAFWCNPISGHATLYWYQQILGQGPKLLIQFQNNGVVDDSQLPKDRFSAERLKGVDSTLKIQPAKLEDSAVYLCASSQDRNNYGYTFGSGTRLTVV.

The chain links TRBV30 to TRBJ2-3; TRBD2 is a possible D gene (7 bases). There are 14 residues in the CDR3. Germline CDR1 GTSNPN, CDR2 SVGIG (reference sequence). Trimming removed 7 bases from V and 2 bases from J, with 16 bases in between. The CDR3: CASQDRGATDTQYF. The CDR3 coding sequence is TGTGCCTCCCAGGATCGGGGGGCCACAGATACGCAGTATTTT. Full variable domain (outside the CDR3, taken from reference TRBV30 and TRBJ2-3): SQTIHQWPATLVQPVGSPLSLECTVEGTSNPNLYWYRQAAGRGLQLLFYSVGIGQISSEVPQNLSASRPQDRQFILSSKKLLLSDSGFYLCASQDRGATDTQYFGPGTRLTVL.

This rearrangement joins TRBV27 to TRBJ1-5; no definite D call. Trimming removed 6 bases from V and 4 bases from J, with 16 bases in between. The CDR3 extends over 15 amino acids. The germline V gene encodes CDR1 MNHEY and CDR2 SMNVEV (reference sequence). CDR3 sequence: CASSLREGWNQPQHF. The CDR3 DNA reads as TGTGCCAGCAGCCTCCGAGAGGGATGGAATCAGCCCCAGCATTTT.

The chain couples TRBV6-5 to TRBJ1-1, with D unclear. The V end lost 8 bases, the J end lost 0 bases, and 10 bases lay between the germline ends. Looked up from germline, CDR1 is MNHEY and CDR2 is SVGAGI. There are 13 residues in the CDR3. The CDR3 nucleotides are TGTGCCAGCCACTCCCCAATGAACACTGAAGCTTTCTTT. It translates to CASHSPMNTEAFF.

The V gene is TRBV10-2, the J gene TRBJ2-2, with D hard to call. Between the trimmed V and J ends, which lost 7 bases and 3 bases, there was a span of 15 bases. The CDR3 covers 15 residues. The germline CDR1 and CDR2 sequences are WSHSY and SAAADI. The CDR3 sequence: CASNPTANHTGELFF. In nucleotides, the CDR3 is TGCGCCAGCAATCCGACTGCCAACCACACCGGGGAGCTGTTTTTT.

This chain uses TRBV5-1 with TRBJ1-2; 7 positions agree with TRBD1. The trim removed 2 bases at V and 3 bases at J, leaving 7 bases unmatched. The CDR3 covers 15 residues. In germline, CDR1 is SGHRS, CDR2 YFSETQ. The CDR3 loop is CASSFQGVGDYGYTF. For the CDR3, the DNA is TGCGCCAGCAGCTTCCAGGGGGTGGGCGACTATGGCTACACCTTC. Looking up the rest from reference TRBV5-1 and TRBJ1-2 gives the full variable domain: KAGVTQTPRYLIKTRGQQVTLSCSPISGHRSVSWYQQTPGQGLQFLFEYFSETQRNKGNFPGRFSGRQFSNSRSEMNVSTLELGDSALYLCASSFQGVGDYGYTFGSGTRLTVV.

This chain joins TRBV5-1 and TRBJ1-2, with 8 bases matching TRBD1. The CDR3 runs to 14 residues. The V segment lost 3 bases and the J segment 8 bases; nucleotides outside the gene matches: 9. Germline V gene lookup returns CDR1 SGHRS and CDR2 YFSETQ. This CDR3 reads CASSYGQGREGYTF. CDR3 in DNA: TGCGCCAGCAGCTATGGACAGGGACGAGAAGGCTACACCTTC.

V is TRBV19 and J is TRBJ2-7; 9 nucleotides line up with TRBD2. CDR1 and CDR2 from the germline V gene are LNHDA and SQIVND (reference sequence). This CDR3 spans 17 amino acids. The ends lost 5 bases at V and 3 bases at J; junction bases unmatched: 14. The CDR3 region has the DNA TGTGCCAGTAGTTATAGCGGGAGTATCGGAGGTGGCTACGAGCAGTACTTC. It codes for CASSYSGSIGGGYEQYF.

V usage is TRBV19 and J usage is TRBJ2-7; 11 bases line up with TRBD2. The CDR3 has 17 residues. Germline trimming cut 4 bases from V and 2 bases from J; bases unmatched to any gene: 10. Germline assignment: CDR1 LNHDA and CDR2 SQIVND (reference sequence). The CDR3 coding sequence is TGTGCCAGTAGTAAATCCCCCATAGCGGGGGGGGCCTACGAGCAGTACTTC. Translation: CASSKSPIAGGAYEQYF. The whole variable domain, remainder taken from reference TRBV19 and TRBJ2-7, is DGGITQSPKYLFRKEGQNVTLSCEQNLNHDAMYWYRQDPGQGLRLIYYSQIVNDFQKGDIAEGYSVSREKKESFPLTVTSAQKNPTAFYLCASSKSPIAGGAYEQYFGPGTRLTVT.

The chain joins TRBV19 to TRBJ1-1; 7 nucleotides align to TRBD1. Germline loops: CDR1 LNHDA, CDR2 SQIVND (reference sequence). The CDR3 spans 14 residues. The ends lost 4 bases at V and 2 bases at J; junction bases unmatched: 4. CDR3 in amino acids: CASSRQGGNTEAFF. In DNA form, the CDR3 reads TGTGCCAGTAGTAGGCAGGGGGGTAACACTGAAGCTTTCTTT.

The V gene is TRBV6-5, the J gene TRBJ2-1; 10 bases are a match to TRBD2. Germline V CDR1 and CDR2: MNHEY, SVGAGI. Losses at the gene ends were 5 bases for V and 7 bases for J; bases not matched to a gene: 8. This CDR3 is 15 amino acids long. The CDR3: CASSRSGGAENEQFF. The DNA of the CDR3 is TGTGCCAGCAGTCGGAGCGGGGGGGCCGAAAATGAGCAGTTCTTC.

The chain combines TRBV5-6 with TRBJ2-1, with 7 bases lining up with TRBD2. V gave up 1 base and J gave up 4 bases; unmatched junction bases: 8. This CDR3 has 16 amino acids. The germline V gene has CDR1 SGHDT and CDR2 YYEEEE. The CDR3: CASSLSGGGLYNEQFF. CDR3 sequence (DNA): TGTGCCAGCAGCTTGTCCGGGGGAGGGCTTTACAATGAGCAGTTCTTC.

The chain is built from TRBV7-6 and TRBJ1-1; D may be TRBD1 (6 bases). CDR3 length: 13 amino acids. Germline CDR1 is SGHVS and CDR2 is FNYEAQ. The V gene lost 5 bases and the J gene lost 4 bases, with 11 bases spanning the gap. This CDR3 is CASSSDRSTEAFF. The CDR3 DNA reads TGTGCCAGCAGCAGCGACAGGTCCACTGAAGCTTTCTTT.

The CDR3 loop reads CASSGIQGAPTGELFF. For the CDR3, the DNA is TGCGCCAGCAGTGGGATCCAGGGGGCCCCCACCGGGGAGCTGTTTTTT. This chain links TRBV10-1 with TRBJ2-2, with TRBD1 matching 8 bases. V dropped 4 bases and J dropped 4; count of bases not matched to a gene: 8. The CDR3 is 16 amino acids. From germline, CDR1 is WNHNN and CDR2 SYGVQD (reference sequence).

This chain joins TRBV5-6 and TRBJ1-5, with TRBD1 identical over 12 bases. The CDR3 sequence is 16 residues long. CDR1 is SGHDT, CDR2 YYEEEE, per germline. The ends lost 4 bases at V and 5 bases at J; junction bases unmatched: 7. CDR3 sequence reads: CASSRDRGRSDQPQHF. In DNA form, the CDR3 reads TGTGCCAGCAGCCGGGACAGGGGGCGCTCGGATCAGCCCCAGCATTTT.

The chain employs TRBV4-1 and TRBJ2-5, with 8 bases identical to TRBD1. The CDR3 is 20 residues long. V lost 0 bases and J lost 5; bases outside the gene matches: 20. Germline V gives CDR1 MGHRA, CDR2 YSYEKL. The CDR3: CASSQDPRSDHRGRWETQYF. Here the CDR3 DNA reads TGCGCCAGCAGCCAAGATCCGCGTTCGGACCACAGGGGGAGATGGGAGACCCAGTACTTC.

The chain couples TRBV3-1 (or the pseudogene TRBV3-2) to TRBJ2-2, with D possibly TRBD2 on 7 matching bases. Trimming took off 7 bases at V and 2 bases at J, with 20 bases between the two ends. The germline CDR1 and CDR2 sequences are LGHDT and YNNKEL (reference sequence). The CDR3 extends over 17 amino acids. For the CDR3, the DNA is TGTGCCAGCAAGGTCGAACGGGGGGCCTTAAACACCGGGGAGCTGTTTTTT. This sequence encodes CASKVERGALNTGELFF.

The chain uses TRBV7-6 and TRBJ1-6; weak D call: TRBD1 (6 bases). From germline, CDR1 is SGHVS and CDR2 FNYEAQ. Deletions cut 3 bases from V and 5 bases from J, with 11 bases between. The CDR3 sequence is 15 residues long. The CDR3 coding sequence is TGTGCCAGCAGCTTGCGACAGGCTGATAATTCACCCCTCCACTTT. It translates to CASSLRQADNSPLHF.

The chain employs TRBV10-1 and TRBJ2-7; D not resolved. V lost 6 bases to trimming and J lost 6 bases, with 12 bases between them. Germline V CDR1 and CDR2: WNHNN, SYGVQD (reference sequence). CDR3 length: 12 amino acids. This CDR3 is CASSGLGREQYF. The DNA for the CDR3 is TGCGCCAGCAGCGGCCTAGGTCGCGAGCAGTACTTC.

This chain uses TRBV11-2 with TRBJ2-5; D perhaps matches TRBD2 (6 bases). This CDR3 region has 12 residues. V shed 8 bases and J shed 5 bases, with 12 bases lying between them. Germline-derived CDR1 and CDR2 are SGHAT and FQNNGV. The CDR3 DNA reads TGTGCCAGCGGGGGGTCGAGGGAGACCCAGTACTTC. Translation: CASGGSRETQYF. Full variable domain (missing parts from reference TRBV11-2 and TRBJ2-5): EAGVAQSPRYKIIEKRQSVAFWCNPISGHATLYWYQQILGQGPKLLIQFQNNGVVDDSQLPKDRFSAERLKGVDSTLKIQPAKLEDSAVYLCASGGSRETQYFGPGTRLLVL.

The chain uses TRBV6-6 and TRBJ2-7, with D maybe TRBD2 (7 bases). V was pared by 8 bases and J by 12 bases, with 17 bases between. This CDR3 is built from 11 residues. The germline V gene has CDR1 MNHNY and CDR2 SVGAGI (reference sequence). CDR3 sequence (DNA): TGTGCCAGCCAAGAGGGGGGGAATGGGTACTTC. It codes for CASQEGGNGYF.

The CDR3 reads CASSFRDRQGDGYTF. CDR3 nucleotide sequence: TGTGCCAGCAGTTTCCGGGACAGGCAAGGGGATGGCTACACCTTC. The rearrangement joins TRBV6-5 to TRBJ1-2; 8 nucleotides agree with TRBD1. The trim removed 4 bases at V and 6 bases at J, leaving 10 bases unmatched. Germline values: CDR1 MNHEY, CDR2 SVGAGI. This CDR3 region has 15 residues.

The CDR3 sequence: CASSPQGGPTQPQHF. In DNA, the CDR3 is TGCGCCAGCAGCCCGCAGGGGGGCCCCACTCAGCCCCAGCATTTT. J is TRBJ1-5 and V is TRBV5-1; 7 bases match TRBD1. The CDR3 loop spans 15 amino acids. Germline trimming cut 4 bases from V and 6 bases from J; bases unmatched to any gene: 10. In germline, CDR1 is SGHRS, CDR2 YFSETQ.

The V call is TRBV10-3, the J call TRBJ2-7; weak D call: TRBD1 (5 bases). Germline lookup yields CDR1 ENHRY and CDR2 SYGVKD. This CDR3 spans 13 amino acids. Trimming removed 6 bases from V and 1 base from J, with 10 bases in between. CDR3 residues: CAIRGPKSYEQYF. Here the CDR3 DNA reads TGTGCCATCAGGGGGCCCAAATCCTACGAGCAGTACTTC.

V and J are TRBV5-8 and TRBJ1-6; possible D gene TRBD1, 6 bases. Germline CDR1 SGHTS, CDR2 YDEGEE. With 2 bases removed from V and 8 bases from J, the gap between germline ends came to 11 bases. This CDR3 comprises 14 residues. The CDR3: CASSLSQGHSPLHF. The CDR3 DNA reads as TGTGCCAGCAGCTTAAGCCAGGGGCATTCACCCCTCCACTTT.